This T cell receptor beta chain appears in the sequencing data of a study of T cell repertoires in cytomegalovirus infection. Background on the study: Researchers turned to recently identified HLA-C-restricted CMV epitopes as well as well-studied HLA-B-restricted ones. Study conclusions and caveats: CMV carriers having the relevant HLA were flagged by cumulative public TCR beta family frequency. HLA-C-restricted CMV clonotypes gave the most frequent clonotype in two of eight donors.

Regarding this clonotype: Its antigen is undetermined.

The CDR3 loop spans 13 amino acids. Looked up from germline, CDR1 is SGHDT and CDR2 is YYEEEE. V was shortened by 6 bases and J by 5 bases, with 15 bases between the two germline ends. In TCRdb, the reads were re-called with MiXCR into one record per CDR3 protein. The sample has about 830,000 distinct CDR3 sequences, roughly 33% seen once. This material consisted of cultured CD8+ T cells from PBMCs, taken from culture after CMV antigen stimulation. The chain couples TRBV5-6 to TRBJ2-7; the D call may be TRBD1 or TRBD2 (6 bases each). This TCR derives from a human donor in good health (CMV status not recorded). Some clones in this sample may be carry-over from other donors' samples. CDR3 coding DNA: TGTGCCAGCAACATTGACAGGACTAACGAGCAGTACTTC. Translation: CASNIDRTNEQYF.